Listed below are T cell receptor beta chains from one sample, sequenced in a study of post-analysis software for immune sequencing data. TCRdb re-derived calls from the PCR reads in MiXCR, one entry per CDR3 protein. The data show roughly 600,000 distinct CDR3 sequences, around 47% seen once. The sample consisted of blood. The source is a girl under 18 with multiple sclerosis. Each CDR3 is given with its conserved first and last residue. A D gene is named only where the DNA matches it firmly. Size is stated for part of the rows, as once, few or many counts, or as a class when the clone is expanded.

TRBJ1-2	.	TRBV25-1	.	CASSDGSWANYGYTF	TGTGCCAGCAGTGATGGGAGTTGGGCGAACTATGGCTACACCTTC
TRBJ2-1	.	TRBV6-5	TRBD1	CASSWDRALSNEQFF	TGTGCCAGCAGCTGGGACAGGGCTCTGAGCAATGAGCAGTTCTTC
TRBJ1-1	.	TRBV29-1	.	CSVERQMNTEAFF	TGCAGCGTTGAAAGGCAGATGAACACTGAAGCTTTCTTT
TRBJ1-1	.	TRBV28	.	CASSIQGGTEAFF	TGTGCCAGCAGCATACAGGGAGGAACTGAAGCTTTCTTT
TRBJ1-2	.	TRBV12-3/TRBV12-4	.	CASSLRQLYGYTF	TGTGCCAGCAGTTTAAGACAGCTCTATGGCTACACCTTC
TRBJ2-5	.	TRBV20-1	.	CSARRVRVQETQYF	TGCAGTGCTAGAAGGGTTAGGGTCCAAGAGACCCAGTACTTC
TRBJ1-1	.	TRBV20-1	.	CSAEQDLDAFF	TGCAGTGCCGAACAGGATCTTGATGCTTTCTTT
TRBJ2-7	few	TRBV12-3/TRBV12-4	.	CASSFLDPYEQYF	TGTGCCAGCAGTTTTCTAGATCCCTACGAGCAGTACTTC
TRBJ2-5	few	TRBV12-3/TRBV12-4	.	CASSFRQETQYF	TGTGCCAGCAGTTTTCGACAAGAGACCCAGTACTTC
TRBJ1-1	.	TRBV5-1	.	CASSWADLNTEAFF	TGCGCCAGCAGCTGGGCGGACCTAAACACTGAAGCTTTCTTT
TRBJ2-1	.	TRBV12-3/TRBV12-4	TRBD2	CASSPLLTSGSRDEQFF	TGTGCCAGCAGCCCTCTCCTAACTAGCGGGAGTCGTGATGAGCAGTTCTTC
TRBJ2-1	few	TRBV29-1	.	CSVGQRTNEQFF	TGCAGCGTCGGACAGCGAACCAATGAGCAGTTCTTC
TRBJ2-7	few	TRBV6-1	.	CASSELGYEQYF	TGTGCCAGCAGTGAATTGGGGTACGAGCAGTACTTC
TRBJ1-1	.	TRBV7-8	.	CASSLVGGTTEAFF	TGTGCCAGCAGCCTCGTGGGGGGGACTACTGAAGCTTTCTTT
TRBJ2-7	few	TRBV6-5	.	CASSYTVLSYEQYF	TGTGCCAGCAGTTACACGGTCCTATCCTACGAGCAGTACTTC
TRBJ2-7	few	TRBV7-2	.	CASSARRDEQYF	TGTGCCAGCAGCGCCCGACGTGACGAGCAGTACTTC